These T cell receptor beta chains were read from a single sample in a study of T cell responses to AZD1222 COVID-19 vaccine. Sequenced by immunoSEQ multiplex PCR; TCRdb stores in-frame clones only, minus some. The sample yields 160,000 or so clones, 92% seen once. Here the sequenced sample was peripheral blood, taken 28 days after the second AZD1222 dose. The receptors originated from an adult who received the AZD1222 COVID-19 vaccine. Both conserved end residues are trimmed from each CDR3.

V gene: TRBV7-9
CDR3 protein: ASSLQAPGNSPLH

V gene: TRBV18
CDR3 protein: ASSEGGSYNEQF

V gene: TRBV30
CDR3 protein: AWSVSHSHGYT

V gene: TRBV27
CDR3 protein: ASSTNRDRGNSPLH

V gene: TRBV3-1/TRBV3-2
CDR3 protein: ASSPLRDKGGYGYT

V gene: TRBV5-6
CDR3 protein: ASSQGFNQPQH

V gene: TRBV27
CDR3 protein: ASSSQGFSPLH

V gene: TRBV3-1/TRBV3-2
CDR3 protein: ASSHHLAPLH

V gene: TRBV4-1
CDR3 protein: ASSQEGTNYGYT

V gene: TRBV27
CDR3 protein: ASSPTGGNTEAF

V gene: TRBV10-3
CDR3 protein: AISEPGTGNEKLF

V gene: TRBV5-4
CDR3 protein: ASSPVDATNTEAF

V gene: TRBV7-2
CDR3 protein: ASSLDLRQAF

V gene: TRBV21-1
CDR3 protein: ASSKRRMPGQRPNQPQH

V gene: TRBV5-1
CDR3 protein: ASSLSGGNQPQH

V gene: TRBV9
CDR3 protein: ASSVVGGSRDTQY

V gene: TRBV30
CDR3 protein: AWRAREKLF

V gene: TRBV4-2
CDR3 protein: ASSQVGPASGATDTQY

V gene: TRBV9
CDR3 protein: ASSPPTDNSGNTIY

V gene: TRBV6-5
CDR3 protein: ASSYSQVSNTEAF

V gene: TRBV12-3/TRBV12-4
CDR3 protein: ASSWRGRGEQY

V gene: TRBV27
CDR3 protein: ASSSSPGAEGGYT

V gene: TRBV18
CDR3 protein: ASSPGTTNYGYT

V gene: TRBV3-1/TRBV3-2
CDR3 protein: ASSQAWQRENTEAF

V gene: TRBV10-3
CDR3 protein: AMGGASYNEQF

V gene: TRBV10-3
CDR3 protein: ATAPPGVSYEQY

V gene: TRBV5-6
CDR3 protein: ASSQGFNWGYT